Listed below are T cell receptor beta chains from one sample, sequenced in a study of Graves' ophthalmopathy and Graves' hyperthyroidism. MiXCR was run by TCRdb on the multiplex PCR reads, yielding one entry per CDR3 protein. The top ten clones hold roughly 1.4% of a sample with 360,000 or so distinct CDR3 sequences, about 17% of them seen once. Source material: peripheral blood. The source is a woman between 18 and 29 years old with Graves' ophthalmopathy. The CDR3 runs from the conserved cysteine through the conserved F or W. D genes are given only for firm matches. For some rows the clone size is stated as once, few or many, or as a class when expanded; others skip it.

>-|many|TRBJ2-7|15|TRBV6-2/TRBV6-3
CASRPTPLPTYEQYF
TGTGCCAGCAGACCTACACCCCTCCCCACCTACGAGCAGTACTTC
>TRBD1|many|TRBJ2-5|19|TRBV12-3/TRBV12-4
CASRLVMGIGTGPGETQYF
TGTGCCAGCAGGTTAGTAATGGGGATCGGGACAGGGCCGGGAGAGACCCAGTACTTC
>TRBD1|many|TRBJ2-4|12|TRBV6-1
CASSDRENIQYF
TGTGCCAGCTCGGACAGGGAAAACATTCAGTACTTC
>-|many|TRBJ2-7|15|TRBV6-2/TRBV6-3
CASRFGPAVSYEQYF
TGTGCCAGCCGTTTTGGGCCGGCCGTCTCCTACGAGCAGTACTTC
>-|many|TRBJ1-1|14|TRBV10-1
CASSEKTGNTEAFF
TGCGCCAGCAGTGAGAAAACAGGGAACACTGAAGCTTTCTTT
>-|many|TRBJ2-5|13|TRBV30
CAYRDPGKETQYF
TGTGCCTACCGGGACCCGGGGAAGGAGACCCAGTACTTC
>-|many|TRBJ1-3|15|TRBV12-3/TRBV12-4
CASSTDSLDGNTIYF
TGTGCCAGCAGTACCGACAGTCTCGATGGAAACACCATATATTTT
>-|many|TRBJ2-7|14|TRBV24-1
CATSDHAPPYEQYF
TGTGCCACCAGTGACCATGCCCCTCCCTACGAGCAGTACTTC
>-|many|TRBJ2-7|15|TRBV2
CASSGPTGFTYEQYF
TGTGCCAGCAGTGGCCCCACAGGGTTCACTTACGAGCAGTACTTC
>TRBD2|many|TRBJ2-2|17|TRBV19
CASTQLAGVPLTGELFF
TGTGCCAGTACCCAACTAGCGGGGGTCCCCCTCACCGGGGAGCTGTTTTTT
>TRBD1|-|TRBJ2-4|17|TRBV7-8
CASSGRTGGMAKNIQYF
TGTGCCAGCAGCGGGAGGACAGGGGGTATGGCCAAAAACATTCAGTACTTC
>-|many|TRBJ2-7|16|TRBV11-2
CASSFVGREIPYEQYF
TGTGCCAGCAGCTTTGTGGGCAGGGAAATACCCTACGAGCAGTACTTC
>-|few|TRBJ2-7|13|TRBV12-3/TRBV12-4
CASSLGLPYEQYF
TGTGCCAGCAGTTTGGGACTTCCCTACGAGCAGTACTTC
>-|many|TRBJ1-2|13|TRBV6-2/TRBV6-3
CASSRNFRYGYTF
TGTGCCAGCAGTCGCAACTTTCGCTATGGCTACACCTTC
>TRBD1|many|TRBJ2-7|13|TRBV30
CAWVQQGAYEQYF
TGTGCCTGGGTACAACAGGGGGCCTACGAGCAGTACTTC
>-|many|TRBJ2-2|15|TRBV6-2/TRBV6-3
CASSDTPSNTGELFF
TGTGCCAGCAGTGACACACCATCGAACACCGGGGAGCTGTTTTTT
>-|many|TRBJ1-5|14|TRBV30
CAWSGAEGNQPQHF
TGTGCCTGGAGTGGGGCGGAGGGCAATCAGCCCCAGCATTTT
>TRBD1|many|TRBJ1-1|15|TRBV12-3/TRBV12-4
CASQGQGAPNTEAFF
TGTGCCAGTCAGGGACAGGGGGCCCCGAACACTGAAGCTTTCTTT
>TRBD2|few|TRBJ2-7|13|TRBV6-2/TRBV6-3
CASSLLAGDEQYF
TGTGCCAGCAGTCTCCTAGCGGGAGACGAGCAGTACTTC
>-|many|TRBJ2-5|12|TRBV20-1
CSASSSGETQYF
TGCAGTGCTAGTTCCAGTGGGGAGACCCAGTACTTC
>-|many|TRBJ1-1|14|TRBV10-3
CAISEFYRNTEAFF
TGTGCCATCAGTGAGTTCTACAGGAACACTGAAGCTTTCTTT
>-|many|TRBJ2-2|15|TRBV24-1
CATGPGPWNTGELFF
TGTGCCACCGGACCCGGGCCCTGGAACACCGGGGAGCTGTTTTTT
>-|many|TRBJ2-2|17|TRBV20-1
CSARAVRASGGTGELFF
TGCAGTGCTAGAGCTGTAAGGGCATCCGGGGGCACCGGGGAGCTGTTTTTT
>-|many|TRBJ2-5|11|TRBV20-1
CSASQEETQYF
TGCAGTGCTAGCCAGGAAGAGACCCAGTACTTC
>-|many|TRBJ1-1|14|TRBV20-1
CSARGQGWDTEAFF
TGCAGTGCTAGAGGGCAGGGGTGGGACACTGAAGCTTTCTTT
>-|many|TRBJ2-7|13|TRBV6-2/TRBV6-3
CATIGDTSYEQYF
TGTGCCACCATCGGGGACACATCCTACGAGCAGTACTTC
>TRBD1|many|TRBJ1-3|14|TRBV6-5
CASSLRDRGNTIYF
TGTGCCAGCAGTCTCCGGGACAGGGGAAACACCATATATTTT
>-|few|TRBJ1-5|17|TRBV4-1
CASSQRTTTKDGQPQHF
TGCGCCAGCAGCCAACGGACCACAACCAAGGATGGTCAGCCCCAGCATTTT
>-|many|TRBJ1-1|14|TRBV12-3/TRBV12-4
CASSLSGAGTEAFF
TGTGCCAGCAGTCTCTCGGGGGCGGGGACTGAAGCTTTCTTT
>TRBD2|many|TRBJ2-5|13|TRBV20-1
CRAGGLSGETQYF
TGCAGAGCGGGGGGGCTGAGTGGAGAGACCCAGTACTTC
>-|many|TRBJ2-5|12|TRBV7-2
CASTLLEETQYF
TGTGCCAGCACCTTGCTCGAGGAGACCCAGTACTTC
>-|few|TRBJ1-2|14|TRBV12-3/TRBV12-4
CASSFPGVRSGYTF
TGTGCCAGCAGTTTCCCCGGGGTGCGTAGTGGCTACACCTTC
>TRBD1|many|TRBJ2-7|13|TRBV5-1
CASRSGQTYEQYF
TGCGCCAGCAGGTCGGGACAGACCTACGAGCAGTACTTC
>TRBD2|many|TRBJ2-7|15|TRBV2
CASREDWASGYEQYF
TGTGCCAGCAGGGAAGACTGGGCTAGCGGGTACGAGCAGTACTTC
>-|many|TRBJ2-2|14|TRBV10-3
CAIKPAANTGELFF
TGTGCCATCAAGCCAGCAGCGAACACCGGGGAGCTGTTTTTT
>-|-|TRBJ2-7|14|TRBV30
CAWNHGTSSYEQYF
TGTGCCTGGAACCATGGTACAAGCAGCTACGAGCAGTACTTC
>TRBD1|many|TRBJ2-7|17|TRBV6-5
CASSLGQGVSFAYEQYF
TGTGCCAGCAGCCTGGGACAGGGGGTTTCCTTCGCCTACGAGCAGTACTTC
>TRBD2|many|TRBJ2-7|15|TRBV5-1
CASSWELAFSYEQYF
TGCGCCAGCAGCTGGGAACTAGCGTTCTCCTACGAGCAGTACTTC
>-|-|TRBJ1-3|14|TRBV13
CASSPGYSGNTIYF
TGTGCCAGCAGCCCCGGGTATTCTGGAAACACCATATATTTT
>TRBD2|-|TRBJ2-7|12|TRBV28
CASSSRGDEQYF
TGTGCCAGCAGTTCTCGGGGGGACGAGCAGTACTTC
>-|many|TRBJ2-5|13|TRBV29-1
CSAARGSKETQYF
TGCAGCGCCGCTAGGGGATCAAAAGAGACCCAGTACTTC
>-|many|TRBJ1-5|16|TRBV11-1
CASSLARFGSNQPQHF
TGTGCCAGCAGCTTAGCTCGTTTTGGTAGCAATCAGCCCCAGCATTTT
>TRBD1|many|TRBJ1-5|14|TRBV6-5
CASTIQGAVQPQHF
TGTGCCAGCACTATACAGGGGGCCGTTCAGCCCCAGCATTTT
>-|-|TRBJ1-1|15|TRBV7-2
CASSSLQGFFVSAFF
TGTGCCAGCAGCTCCCTACAGGGTTTTTTCGTCTCAGCTTTCTTT
>-|many|TRBJ2-5|14|TRBV12-3/TRBV12-4
CASSLGGQQETQYF
TGTGCCAGCAGTTTAGGGGGACAACAAGAGACCCAGTACTTC
>-|few|TRBJ2-5|13|TRBV11-2
CASSLDNQETQYF
TGTGCCAGCAGCCTAGACAACCAAGAGACCCAGTACTTC
>TRBD1|many|TRBJ2-7|15|TRBV4-2
CASSQNQGQTYEQYF
TGTGCCAGCAGCCAAAACCAGGGACAGACCTACGAGCAGTACTTC
>-|many|TRBJ1-6|14|TRBV6-2/TRBV6-3
CASSYSKGRSPLHF
TGTGCCAGCAGTTATTCCAAGGGTCGATCACCCCTCCACTTT
>-|many|TRBJ1-1|13|TRBV30
CAWSVRRNTEAFF
TGTGCCTGGAGTGTACGACGAAACACTGAAGCTTTCTTT
>-|-|TRBJ2-4|18|TRBV7-8
CASSLVRRGRDTKNIQYF
TGTGCCAGCAGCTTGGTTCGCCGGGGCAGGGACACCAAAAACATTCAGTACTTC